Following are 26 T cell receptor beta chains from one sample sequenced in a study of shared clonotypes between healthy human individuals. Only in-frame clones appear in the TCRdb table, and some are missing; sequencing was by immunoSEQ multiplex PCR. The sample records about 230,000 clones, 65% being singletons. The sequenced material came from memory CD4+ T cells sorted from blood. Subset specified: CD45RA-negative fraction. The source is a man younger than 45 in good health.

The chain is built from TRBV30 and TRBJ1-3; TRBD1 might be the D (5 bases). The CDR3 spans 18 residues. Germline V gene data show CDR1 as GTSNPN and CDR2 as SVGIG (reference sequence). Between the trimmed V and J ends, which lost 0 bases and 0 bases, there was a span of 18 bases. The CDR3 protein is CAWSVLRGDRSSGNTIYF. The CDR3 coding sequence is TGTGCCTGGAGTGTACTACGGGGGGATAGGAGCTCTGGAAACACCATATATTTT.

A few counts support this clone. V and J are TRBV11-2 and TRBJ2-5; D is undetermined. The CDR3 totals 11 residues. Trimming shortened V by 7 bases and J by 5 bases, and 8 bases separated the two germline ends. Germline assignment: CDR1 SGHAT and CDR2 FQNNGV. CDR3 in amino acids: CASKVGETQYF. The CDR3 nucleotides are TGTGCCAGCAAAGTGGGGGAGACCCAGTACTTC.

CDR3 bases: TGTGCCAGCAGCTCCGGGACTAGCAGGAGCACAGATACGCAGTATTTT. Protein sequence: CASSSGTSRSTDTQYF. This chain connects TRBV5-4 to TRBJ2-3, with 9 nucleotides matching TRBD2. Germline loops: CDR1 SGHNT, CDR2 YYREEE (reference sequence). V gave up 3 bases and J gave up 0 bases; unmatched junction bases: 5. The CDR3 has 16 residues. Combining the CDR3 with reference TRBV5-4 and TRBJ2-3 gives the whole variable domain ETGVTQSPTHLIKTRGQQVTLRCSSQSGHNTVSWYQQALGQGPQFIFQYYREEENGRGNFPPRFSGLQFPNYSSELNVNALELDDSALYLCASSSGTSRSTDTQYFGPGTRLTVL.

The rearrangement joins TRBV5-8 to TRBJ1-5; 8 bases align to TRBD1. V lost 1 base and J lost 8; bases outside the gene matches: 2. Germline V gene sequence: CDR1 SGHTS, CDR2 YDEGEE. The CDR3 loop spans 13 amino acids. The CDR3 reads CASSLRTGKPQHF. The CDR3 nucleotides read TGTGCCAGCAGCTTGAGGACAGGGAAGCCCCAGCATTTT.

CDR3 nucleotides: TGTGCCATAACGAGGACTAGGGGCATCGATGAGCAGTTCTTC. This sequence encodes CAITRTRGIDEQFF. This sequence joins TRBV2 and TRBJ2-1, with 7 bases that match TRBD2. The CDR3 loop spans 14 amino acids. Germline V gene sequence: CDR1 SNHLY, CDR2 FYNNEI. After removal of 10 bases from V and 8 bases from J, the junction contained 14 bases not matched to a gene.

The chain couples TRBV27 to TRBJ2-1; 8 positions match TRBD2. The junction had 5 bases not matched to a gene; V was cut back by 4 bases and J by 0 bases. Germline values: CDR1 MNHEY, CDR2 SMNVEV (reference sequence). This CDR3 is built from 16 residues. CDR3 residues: CASSSTSGRSYNEQFF. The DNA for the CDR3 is TGTGCCAGCAGTTCAACTAGCGGCCGCTCCTACAATGAGCAGTTCTTC.

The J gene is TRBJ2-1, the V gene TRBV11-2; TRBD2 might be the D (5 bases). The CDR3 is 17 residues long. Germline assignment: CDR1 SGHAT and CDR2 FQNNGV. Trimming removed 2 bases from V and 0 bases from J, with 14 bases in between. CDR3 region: CASSLRSGRSSYNEQFF. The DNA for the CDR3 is TGTGCCAGCAGCTTAAGGAGCGGACGCAGCTCCTACAATGAGCAGTTCTTC. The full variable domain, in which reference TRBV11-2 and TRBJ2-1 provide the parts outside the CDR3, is EAGVAQSPRYKIIEKRQSVAFWCNPISGHATLYWYQQILGQGPKLLIQFQNNGVVDDSQLPKDRFSAERLKGVDSTLKIQPAKLEDSAVYLCASSLRSGRSSYNEQFFGPGTRLTVL.

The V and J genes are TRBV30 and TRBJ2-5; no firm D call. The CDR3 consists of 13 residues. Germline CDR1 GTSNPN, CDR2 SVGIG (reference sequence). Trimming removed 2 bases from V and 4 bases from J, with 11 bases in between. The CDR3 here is CAWSTGFRETQYF. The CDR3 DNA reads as TGTGCCTGGAGTACCGGATTTCGAGAGACCCAGTACTTC.

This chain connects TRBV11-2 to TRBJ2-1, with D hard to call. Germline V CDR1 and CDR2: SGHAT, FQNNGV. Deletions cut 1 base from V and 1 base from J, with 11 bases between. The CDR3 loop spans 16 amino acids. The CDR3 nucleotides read TGTGCCAGCAGCTTAGTTCTAGGAGTTTCCTACAATGAGCAGTTCTTC. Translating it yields CASSLVLGVSYNEQFF.

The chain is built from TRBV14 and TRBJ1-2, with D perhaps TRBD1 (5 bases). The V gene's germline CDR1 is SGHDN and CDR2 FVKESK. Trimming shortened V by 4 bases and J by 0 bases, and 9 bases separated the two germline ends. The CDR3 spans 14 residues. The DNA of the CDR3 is TGTGCCAGCAGCCTATCGGGGCCTAACTATGGCTACACCTTC. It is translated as CASSLSGPNYGYTF. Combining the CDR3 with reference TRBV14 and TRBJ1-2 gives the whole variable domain EAGVTQFPSHSVIEKGQTVTLRCDPISGHDNLYWYRRVMGKEIKFLLHFVKESKQDESGMPNNRFLAERTGGTYSTLKVQPAELEDSGVYFCASSLSGPNYGYTFGSGTRLTVV.

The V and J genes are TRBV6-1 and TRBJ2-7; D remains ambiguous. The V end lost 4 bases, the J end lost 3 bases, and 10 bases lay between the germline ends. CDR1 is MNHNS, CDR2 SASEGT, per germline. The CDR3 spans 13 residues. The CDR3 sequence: CASSVHGLYEQYF. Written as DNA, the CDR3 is TGTGCCAGCAGTGTTCATGGCCTCTACGAGCAGTACTTC.

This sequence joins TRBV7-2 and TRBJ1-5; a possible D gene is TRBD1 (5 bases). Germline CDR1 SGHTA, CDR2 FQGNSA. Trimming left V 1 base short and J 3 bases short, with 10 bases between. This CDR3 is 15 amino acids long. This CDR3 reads CASSLEGLPNQPQHF. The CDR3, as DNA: TGTGCCAGCAGCTTAGAGGGACTGCCCAATCAGCCCCAGCATTTT.

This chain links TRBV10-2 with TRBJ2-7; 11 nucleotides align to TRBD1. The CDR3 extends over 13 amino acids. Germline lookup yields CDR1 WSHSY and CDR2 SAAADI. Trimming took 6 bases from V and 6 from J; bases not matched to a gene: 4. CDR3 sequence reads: CASSRDRGGEQYF. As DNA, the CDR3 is TGCGCCAGCAGCCGGGACAGGGGGGGCGAGCAGTACTTC.

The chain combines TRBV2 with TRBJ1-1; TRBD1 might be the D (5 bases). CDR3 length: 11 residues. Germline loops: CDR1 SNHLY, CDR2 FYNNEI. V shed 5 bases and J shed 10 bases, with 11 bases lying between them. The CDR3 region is CASSQTGGAFF. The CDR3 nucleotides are TGTGCCAGCAGTCAAACAGGTGGAGCTTTCTTT.

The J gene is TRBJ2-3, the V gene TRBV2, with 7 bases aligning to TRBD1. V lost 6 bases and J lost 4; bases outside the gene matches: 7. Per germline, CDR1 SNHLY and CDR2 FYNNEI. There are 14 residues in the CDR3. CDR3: CASRDQGVPDTQYF. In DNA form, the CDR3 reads TGTGCCAGCAGGGACCAGGGGGTTCCAGATACGCAGTATTTT. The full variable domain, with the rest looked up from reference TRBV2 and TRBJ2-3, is EPEVTQTPSHQVTQMGQEVILRCVPISNHLYFYWYRQILGQKVEFLVSFYNNEISEKSEIFDDQFSVERPDGSNFTLKIRSTKLEDSAMYFCASRDQGVPDTQYFGPGTRLTVL.

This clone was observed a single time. CDR3 residues: CSVRPTGNTGELFF. The CDR3 bases are TGCAGCGTGCGCCCGACAGGCAACACCGGGGAGCTGTTTTTT. The V call is TRBV29-1, the J call TRBJ2-2; D is perhaps TRBD1 (6 bases). The germline gives CDR1 SQVTM, CDR2 ANQGSEA. The CDR3 is made up of 14 amino acids. The ends were cut back, 6 bases at V and 2 bases at J, with 13 bases in the middle.

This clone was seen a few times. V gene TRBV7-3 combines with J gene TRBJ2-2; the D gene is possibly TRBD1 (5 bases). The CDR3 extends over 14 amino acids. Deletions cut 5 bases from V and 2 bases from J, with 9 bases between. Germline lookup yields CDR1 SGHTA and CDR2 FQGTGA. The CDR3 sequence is CASSRGANTGELFF. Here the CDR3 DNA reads TGTGCCAGCAGCCGTGGGGCAAACACCGGGGAGCTGTTTTTT.

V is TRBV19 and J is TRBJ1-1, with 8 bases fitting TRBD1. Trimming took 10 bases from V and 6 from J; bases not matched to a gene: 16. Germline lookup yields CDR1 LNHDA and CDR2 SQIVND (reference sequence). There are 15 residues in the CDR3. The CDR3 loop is CATKGGQVARAEAFF. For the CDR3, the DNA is TGTGCCACTAAAGGGGGACAGGTCGCGAGGGCTGAAGCTTTCTTT.

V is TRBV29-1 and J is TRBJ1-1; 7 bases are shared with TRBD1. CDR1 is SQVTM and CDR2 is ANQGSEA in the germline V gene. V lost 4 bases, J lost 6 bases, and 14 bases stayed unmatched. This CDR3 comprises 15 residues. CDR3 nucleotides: TGCAGCGTTGGGACCCTCCGACAGGGTCTGGCTGAAGCTTTCTTT. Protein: CSVGTLRQGLAEAFF.

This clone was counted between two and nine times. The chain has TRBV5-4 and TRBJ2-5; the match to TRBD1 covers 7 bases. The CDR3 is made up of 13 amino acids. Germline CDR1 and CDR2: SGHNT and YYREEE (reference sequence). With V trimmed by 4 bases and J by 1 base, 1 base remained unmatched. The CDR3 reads CASSHRGQETQYF. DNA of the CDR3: TGTGCCAGCAGCCACAGGGGCCAAGAGACCCAGTACTTC.

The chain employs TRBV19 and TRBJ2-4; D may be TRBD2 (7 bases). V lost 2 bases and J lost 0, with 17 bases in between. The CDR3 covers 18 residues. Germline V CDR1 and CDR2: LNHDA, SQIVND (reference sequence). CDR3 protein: CASSISYGGGLAKNIQYF. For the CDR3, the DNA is TGTGCCAGTAGTATATCCTACGGCGGGGGCTTAGCCAAAAACATTCAGTACTTC.

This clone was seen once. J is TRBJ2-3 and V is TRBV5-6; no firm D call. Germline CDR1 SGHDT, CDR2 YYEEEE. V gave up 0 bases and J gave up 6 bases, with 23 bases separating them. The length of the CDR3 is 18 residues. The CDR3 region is CASSLGELRRAREDTQYF. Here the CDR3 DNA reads TGTGCCAGCAGCTTGGGCGAGTTGAGACGGGCGCGAGAGGATACGCAGTATTTT.

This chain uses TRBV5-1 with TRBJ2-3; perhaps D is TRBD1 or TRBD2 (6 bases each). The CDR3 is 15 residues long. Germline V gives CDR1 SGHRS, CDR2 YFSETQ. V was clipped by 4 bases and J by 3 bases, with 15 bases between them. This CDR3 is CASSQGQGGTDTQYF. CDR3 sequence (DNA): TGCGCCAGCAGCCAAGGACAAGGGGGGACAGATACGCAGTATTTT.

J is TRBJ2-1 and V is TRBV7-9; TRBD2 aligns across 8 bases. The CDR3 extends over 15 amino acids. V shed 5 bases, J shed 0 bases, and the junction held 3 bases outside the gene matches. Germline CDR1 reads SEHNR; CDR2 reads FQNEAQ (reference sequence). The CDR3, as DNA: TGTGCCAGCAGCCAAGGACTAGCCTCCTACAATGAGCAGTTCTTC. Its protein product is CASSQGLASYNEQFF.

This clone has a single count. The CDR3 protein is CASSERTGGDHGYTF. The CDR3 DNA reads TGTGCCAGCAGTGAGAGGACAGGGGGCGACCATGGCTACACCTTC. The chain is built from TRBV6-4 and TRBJ1-2; TRBD1 agrees at 11 bases. CDR3 length equals 15 residues. The V gene end was trimmed by 3 bases and the J gene end by 6 bases; junction bases not matched to a gene: 6. Germline loops: CDR1 MRHNA, CDR2 SNTAGT.

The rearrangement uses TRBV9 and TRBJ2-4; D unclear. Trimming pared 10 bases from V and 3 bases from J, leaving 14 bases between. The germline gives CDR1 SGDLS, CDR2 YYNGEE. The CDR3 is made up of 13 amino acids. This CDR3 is CAPWDRVKNIQYF. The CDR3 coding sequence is TGTGCCCCCTGGGATAGGGTCAAAAACATTCAGTACTTC.